The entry below describes one T cell receptor (beta chain). The antigen is not known. This entry belongs to a study of identical twins. Overall study findings and caveats: Whereas memory repertoires showed no such difference, abundant cord blood beta clonotypes carried fewer insertions. Donors were not followed over many years; analysis was cross-sectional.

Template switching added a universal primer site, and cDNA bore unique molecular identifiers. TCRdb reanalysed the 5' RACE reads using MiXCR and keeps one entry per CDR3 protein. In the table there are 220,000 or so distinct CDR3 sequences, about 7.3% of which are singletons. Trimming pared 6 bases from V and 0 bases from J, leaving 8 bases between. Germline CDR1 and CDR2: SQVTM and ANQGSEA. The CDR3 spans 12 residues. A further study also used this sample, focusing on yellow fever vaccine responses in identical twins.

The V gene is TRBV29-1, the J gene TRBJ1-2, with D perhaps TRBD1 (5 bases). This receptor was obtained from a young woman in good health. The sample comprised memory (CD45RO+) T cells sorted from blood. The CDR3 bases are TGCAGCGTACGACAGACTAACTATGGCTACACCTTC. Translation: CSVRQTNYGYTF.